This entry features one TCR beta chain sequence. CDR3 length: 16 amino acids. CDR1 is KGHSH, CDR2 LQKENI, per germline. V gave up 3 bases and J gave up 2 bases; unmatched junction bases: 9. This record belongs to a study of blood T cell repertoires in COVID-19. In the study overall: Specimens from acute and convalescent COVID-19 originated in the United States, Italy and Spain. In each case, the material was cDNA or gDNA derived from T cells, B-cell-depleted T cells, or PBMCs.

In the original workflow: It was from reference gene primer amplification that nucleated cell counts were estimated. TCRdb's table, derived via immunoSEQ multiplex PCR, lists solely in-frame clones and lacks some. V and J calls and clone size are given by that table; D and trimming were obtained from the DNA. The table includes about 270,000 clones, 81% detected once. The specimen was peripheral blood. The TCR was taken from an older woman with active or convalescent COVID-19. V gene TRBV18 combines with J gene TRBJ2-7; 8 positions agree with TRBD1. CDR3 DNA: TGTGCCAGCTCACCCTTACCGACAGGGGAAACCTACGAGCAGTACTTC. It specifies CASSPLPTGETYEQYF.